This T cell receptor beta chain derives from a study of shared clonotypes between healthy human individuals. Clones were read by immunoSEQ multiplex PCR, and TCRdb kept only the in-frame ones, dropping some. The data show millions of clones, 95% seen once. V was pared by 1 base and J by 8 bases, with 11 bases between. Germline lookup yields CDR1 SNHLY and CDR2 FYNNEI. The CDR3 is 14 amino acids. Points on this clone: Other nucleotide sequences in the sample specify the same CDR3.

The clonotype originates from a man in his late teens or twenties in good health. The chain has TRBV2 and TRBJ1-4, with D uncertain. The source material was naive CD4+ T cells sorted from blood. The subset here: CD45RA+ positively selected. CDR3 residues: CASSEGGGGEKLFF. As DNA, the CDR3 is TGTGCCAGCAGTGAAGGGGGAGGAGGGGAAAAACTGTTTTTT.